These 2 T cell receptor beta chains were all obtained from the same sample, sequenced in a study of cytomegalovirus exposure and HLA in healthy donors. It was with 60 Vbeta and 13 Jbeta primers that the PCR ran. The data were produced by immunoSEQ multiplex PCR, yet TCRdb's version contains in-frame clones alone and is incomplete. The repertoire includes roughly 150,000 clones, 76% of them detected once, and around 3% sits in the top ten. Sequenced material: PBMCs. These receptors were taken from a male donor in good health and CMV-seronegative.

The chain employs TRBV6-5 and TRBJ1-1; D perhaps matches TRBD1 (6 bases). Germline assignment: CDR1 MNHEY and CDR2 SVGAGI. Trimming removed 10 bases at V and 1 base at J, with 16 bases between. The CDR3 has 14 residues. The CDR3 region has the DNA TGTGCCACCGGATGGACAGCGCCGAACACTGAAGCTTTCTTT. Translation gives CATGWTAPNTEAFF.

The chain joins TRBV5-1 to TRBJ1-5; unclear D gene. From germline, CDR1 is SGHRS and CDR2 YFSETQ. This CDR3 is built from 13 residues. V was cut by 0 bases and J by 5 bases, with 6 bases left in between. The CDR3 bases are TGCGCCAGCAGCTTGGTCCCATATCAGCCCCAGCATTTT. Protein product: CASSLVPYQPQHF.